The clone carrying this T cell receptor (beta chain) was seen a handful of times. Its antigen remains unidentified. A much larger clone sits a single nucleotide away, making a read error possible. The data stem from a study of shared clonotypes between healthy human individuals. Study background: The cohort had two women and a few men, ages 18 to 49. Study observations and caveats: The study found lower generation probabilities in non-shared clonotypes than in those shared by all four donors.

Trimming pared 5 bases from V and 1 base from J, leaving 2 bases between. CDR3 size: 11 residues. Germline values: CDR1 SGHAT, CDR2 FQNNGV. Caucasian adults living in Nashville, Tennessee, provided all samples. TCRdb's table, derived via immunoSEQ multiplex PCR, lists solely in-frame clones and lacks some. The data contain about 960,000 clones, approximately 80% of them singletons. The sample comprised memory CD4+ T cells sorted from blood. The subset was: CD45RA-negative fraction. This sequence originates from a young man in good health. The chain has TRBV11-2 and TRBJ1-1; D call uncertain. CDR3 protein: CASSENTEAFF. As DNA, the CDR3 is TGTGCCAGCAGCGAGAACACTGAAGCTTTCTTT.